The text below deals with one T cell receptor (beta chain). These data belong to a study of T cell changes during pregnancy in multiple sclerosis. The table came from immunoSEQ multiplex PCR; TCRdb's copy has only in-frame clones and leaves some out. Of approximately 48,000 clones in the sample, roughly 90% were seen once. V shed 0 bases, J shed 7 bases, and the junction held 5 bases outside the gene matches. Germline CDR1 is SGHDT and CDR2 is YYEEEE. This CDR3 region has 15 residues. V usage is TRBV5-6 and J usage is TRBJ2-3, with 10 nucleotides matching TRBD2. Specimen: CD4+ T cells from peripheral blood mononuclear cells, collected after pregnancy. The receptor comes from a female donor with multiple sclerosis, enrolled in a pregnancy study. The CDR3: CASSLGTSGSYTQYF. As DNA, the CDR3 is TGTGCCAGCAGCTTGGGGACTAGCGGTTCATATACGCAGTATTTT.